A single sample gave rise to the 22 T cell receptor beta chains below, sequenced in a study of blood T cell repertoires in COVID-19. Method: immunoSEQ multiplex PCR; TCRdb's copy keeps in-frame clones and lacks some. The repertoire includes approximately 530,000 clones, about 89% of them detected once, and about 8.2% sits in the top ten. The sample was peripheral blood. These receptors were taken from a woman in her fifties or sixties with COVID-19, enrolled during active disease.

V is TRBV9 and J is TRBJ2-1, with 7 nucleotides matching TRBD1. The CDR3 extends over 14 amino acids. CDR1 and CDR2 from the germline V gene are SGDLS and YYNGEE. V shed 1 base, J shed 6 bases, and the junction held 4 bases outside the gene matches. CDR3 sequence reads: CASSVISGGNEQFF. For the CDR3, the DNA is TGTGCCAGCAGCGTAATTTCAGGGGGCAATGAGCAGTTCTTC.

The rearrangement uses TRBV23-1 and TRBJ2-4; D uncertain. TRBV23-1 is an ORF; its function is uncertain. V lost 2 bases to trimming and J lost 1 base, with 18 bases between them. This CDR3 is built from 18 residues. The CDR3 reads CASSQSPSDPWAKNIQYF. DNA for the CDR3: TGCGCCAGCAGTCAAAGCCCCAGCGACCCATGGGCCAAAAACATTCAGTACTTC.

This clone appeared a single time. The V gene is TRBV6-5, the J gene TRBJ2-7; 7 nucleotides agree with TRBD1. V was clipped by 7 bases and J by 2 bases; unmatched bases: 8. Germline V gene data show CDR1 as MNHEY and CDR2 as SVGAGI. This CDR3 comprises 14 residues. CDR3: CASTPRGSAYEQYF. As DNA, the CDR3 is TGTGCCAGCACCCCCAGGGGGTCCGCCTACGAGCAGTACTTC.

This chain connects TRBV6-2 or TRBV6-3 to TRBJ1-4; D might be TRBD1 (5 bases). V dropped 4 bases and J dropped 8 bases, with 14 bases sitting between them. The germline V gene has CDR1 MNHEY and CDR2 SVGEGT. The CDR3 is 14 amino acids. The CDR3 here is CASSSTGQVEKLFF. CDR3 bases: TGTGCCAGCAGTTCTACCGGACAAGTGGAAAAACTGTTTTTT.

The count of this clone is one. The chain recombines TRBV28 with TRBJ1-1; D perhaps matches TRBD1 (6 bases). The ends were cut back, 2 bases at V and 0 bases at J, with 19 bases in the middle. Germline CDR1 and CDR2: MDHEN and SYDVKM. The CDR3 is 18 residues long. This CDR3 is CASSLAVRQGQLNTEAFF. DNA for the CDR3: TGTGCCAGCAGTTTAGCTGTGCGTCAGGGGCAATTGAACACTGAAGCTTTCTTT. Looking up the rest from reference TRBV28 and TRBJ1-1 gives the full variable domain: DVKVTQSSRYLVKRTGEKVFLECVQDMDHENMFWYRQDPGLGLRLIYFSYDVKMKEKGDIPEGYSVSREKKERFSLILESASTNQTSMYLCASSLAVRQGQLNTEAFFGQGTRLTVV.

This chain uses TRBV6-1 with TRBJ1-1; possible D gene TRBD1, 5 bases. From germline, CDR1 is MNHNS and CDR2 SASEGT. The CDR3 runs 13 residues. With 3 bases removed from V and 3 bases from J, the gap between germline ends came to 8 bases. The CDR3 DNA sequence: TGTGCCAGCAGTGATTTACAGGACACTGAAGCTTTCTTT. This sequence encodes CASSDLQDTEAFF.

The chain employs TRBV27 and TRBJ2-1; D gene uncertain. The CDR3 totals 13 residues. The V end lost 4 bases, the J end lost 8 bases, and 12 bases lay between the germline ends. Per the germline V gene, CDR1 is MNHEY and CDR2 is SMNVEV (reference sequence). For the CDR3, the DNA is TGTGCCAGCAGTTCGCTAACTCGGGATGAGCAGTTCTTC. Translating it yields CASSSLTRDEQFF.

For this clone: At one end the junction does not follow the germline gene, possibly because of a read error. This chain connects TRBV19 to TRBJ1-1; weak D call: TRBD1 (6 bases). CDR1 LNHDA and CDR2 SQIVND come from the germline V gene (reference sequence). The CDR3 length is 17 residues. CDR3: CASRIRTAGRMNTEAFF. The CDR3 DNA reads TGTGCCAGTCGTATTCGGACAGCAGGGCGGATGAACACTGAAGCTTTCTTT. Based on the CDR3 plus reference TRBV19 and TRBJ1-1, the full variable domain is DGGITQSPKYLFRKEGQNVTLSCEQNLNHDAMYWYRQDPGQGLRLIYYSQIVNDFQKGDIAEGYSVSREKKESFPLTVTSAQKNPTAFYLCASRIRTAGRMNTEAFFGQGTRLTVV.

This clone was seen only once. V and J are TRBV3-1 (or the pseudogene TRBV3-2) and TRBJ1-3; 9 positions agree with TRBD1. The CDR3 is made up of 18 amino acids. Germline CDR1 is LGHDT and CDR2 is YNNKEL (reference sequence). V shed 0 bases, J shed 7 bases, and the junction held 13 bases outside the gene matches. The CDR3, as DNA: TGTGCCAGCAGCCAAGAGCGGACAGGGGAGAGTCTCGGGAACACCATATATTTT. Translating gives CASSQERTGESLGNTIYF.

This chain connects TRBV6-5 to TRBJ2-5, with D unclear. The CDR3 is 13 amino acids. Germline V gene sequence: CDR1 MNHEY, CDR2 SVGAGI. Trimming removed 5 bases from V and 1 base from J, with 8 bases in between. CDR3 DNA: TGTGCCAGCAGTAGCCTTTTCCAAGAGACCCAGTACTTC. As protein: CASSSLFQETQYF.

The gene calls are TRBV4-2 and TRBJ2-3; 9 positions agree with TRBD2. This CDR3 comprises 17 residues. Germline V gene data show CDR1 as LGHNA and CDR2 as YNFKEQ. The V segment lost 1 base and the J segment 1 base; nucleotides outside the gene matches: 6. The CDR3 DNA reads as TGTGCCAGCAGCCAAGTAACCCAGCGGGGGGGCACAGATACGCAGTATTTT. It is translated as CASSQVTQRGGTDTQYF.

V usage is TRBV11-2 and J usage is TRBJ2-1; 8 positions match TRBD2. CDR1 is SGHAT, CDR2 FQNNGV, per germline. This CDR3 has 17 amino acids. After removal of 4 bases from V and 3 bases from J, the junction contained 11 bases not matched to a gene. The CDR3 DNA reads as TGTGCCAGCAGCTGGTTAGGTAGCGGGGAAAACTACAATGAGCAGTTCTTC. This codes for CASSWLGSGENYNEQFF.

V usage is TRBV23-1 and J usage is TRBJ1-5; D is undetermined. TRBV23-1 is treated as an ORF (open reading frame) with a function not yet certain. V was trimmed by 4 bases and J by 4 bases, leaving 11 bases between them. This CDR3 contains 14 residues. CDR3 coding DNA: TGCGCCAGCAGTCCGGGAGGTCGTAATCAGCCCCAGCATTTT. Translation: CASSPGGRNQPQHF.

This rearrangement joins TRBV19 to TRBJ1-1; the D gene is possibly TRBD1 (6 bases). Germline V CDR1 and CDR2: LNHDA, SQIVND (reference sequence). CDR3 length: 14 amino acids. Trimming pared 2 bases from V and 1 base from J, leaving 8 bases between. The CDR3 loop reads CASSILGANTEAFF. CDR3 nucleotide sequence: TGTGCCAGTAGTATATTGGGGGCGAACACTGAAGCTTTCTTT.

This chain joins TRBV2 and TRBJ1-4, with TRBD1 as a possible D gene (5 bases). Germline CDR1 and CDR2: SNHLY and FYNNEI. V was clipped by 4 bases and J by 8 bases, with 17 bases between them. The CDR3 covers 15 residues. CDR3 nucleotide sequence: TGTGCCAGCAGTGCCGCAGGGAGGTACGCGGAAAAACTGTTTTTT. Its protein product is CASSAAGRYAEKLFF.

The gene calls are TRBV9 and TRBJ1-2; D not certain. This CDR3 is built from 11 residues. Trimming shortened V by 4 bases and J by 10 bases, and 11 bases separated the two germline ends. Germline CDR1 reads SGDLS; CDR2 reads YYNGEE. The DNA of the CDR3 is TGTGCCAGCAGCACAACCGGGTTCTACACCTTC. It encodes CASSTTGFYTF. Full variable domain (rest looked up from reference TRBV9 and TRBJ1-2): DSGVTQTPKHLITATGQRVTLRCSPRSGDLSVYWYQQSLDQGLQFLIQYYNGEERAKGNILERFSAQQFPDLHSELNLSSLELGDSALYFCASSTTGFYTFGSGTRLTVV.

The chain joins TRBV10-3 to TRBJ2-3; D is perhaps TRBD2 (5 bases). Germline lookup yields CDR1 ENHRY and CDR2 SYGVKD. V lost 0 bases and J lost 0, with 10 bases in between. This CDR3 comprises 16 residues. The CDR3 is CAISESRGLSTDTQYF. The CDR3 coding sequence is TGTGCCATCAGTGAGTCACGGGGTCTAAGCACAGATACGCAGTATTTT.

The chain joins TRBV6-5 to TRBJ1-2; D remains unclear. This CDR3 is 13 amino acids long. Looked up from germline, CDR1 is MNHEY and CDR2 is SVGAGI. Trimming left V 8 bases short and J 0 bases short, with 10 bases between. The CDR3 reads CASGRTSNYGYTF. CDR3 bases: TGTGCCAGCGGACGGACTTCTAACTATGGCTACACCTTC.

The chain carries TRBV28 and TRBJ1-2; TRBD1 matches at 7 bases. V shed 6 bases, J shed 3 bases, and the junction held 13 bases outside the gene matches. Germline V lookup: CDR1 MDHEN, CDR2 SYDVKM. The CDR3 extends over 16 amino acids. CDR3 in DNA: TGTGCCAGCAGCCGTTTTCAAACAGGGGCGTACTATGGCTACACCTTC. Translating it yields CASSRFQTGAYYGYTF.

The rearrangement uses TRBV19 and TRBJ1-2; 7 nucleotides agree with TRBD1. The CDR3 extends over 17 amino acids. With V trimmed by 5 bases and J by 4 bases, 16 bases remained unmatched. In germline, CDR1 is LNHDA, CDR2 SQIVND (reference sequence). The chain's CDR3 is CASSSLIRNDRAYGYTF. CDR3 DNA: TGTGCCAGTAGTTCCCTCATCCGAAACGACAGGGCCTATGGCTACACCTTC.

The chain links TRBV5-6 to TRBJ2-3, with no clear D. Trimming removed 2 bases at V and 1 base at J, with 11 bases between. The CDR3 contains 15 residues. CDR1 is SGHDT, CDR2 YYEEEE, per germline. As DNA, the CDR3 is TGTGCCAGCAGCTTTAGGCGGCAAGGCACAGATACGCAGTATTTT. It yields the protein CASSFRRQGTDTQYF.

V is TRBV30 and J is TRBJ1-4, with a weak D call TRBD1 (6 bases). The CDR3 totals 15 residues. Germline-derived CDR1 and CDR2 are GTSNPN and SVGIG (reference sequence). V was clipped by 1 base and J by 8 bases, with 17 bases between them. This chain's CDR3 is CAWSEPRGSGEKLFF. The CDR3 region has the DNA TGTGCCTGGAGTGAACCCAGGGGCTCGGGCGAAAAACTGTTTTTT. Using reference TRBV30 and TRBJ1-4 for the parts outside the CDR3, the full variable domain is SQTIHQWPATLVQPVGSPLSLECTVEGTSNPNLYWYRQAAGRGLQLLFYSVGIGQISSEVPQNLSASRPQDRQFILSSKKLLLSDSGFYLCAWSEPRGSGEKLFFGSGTQLSVL.